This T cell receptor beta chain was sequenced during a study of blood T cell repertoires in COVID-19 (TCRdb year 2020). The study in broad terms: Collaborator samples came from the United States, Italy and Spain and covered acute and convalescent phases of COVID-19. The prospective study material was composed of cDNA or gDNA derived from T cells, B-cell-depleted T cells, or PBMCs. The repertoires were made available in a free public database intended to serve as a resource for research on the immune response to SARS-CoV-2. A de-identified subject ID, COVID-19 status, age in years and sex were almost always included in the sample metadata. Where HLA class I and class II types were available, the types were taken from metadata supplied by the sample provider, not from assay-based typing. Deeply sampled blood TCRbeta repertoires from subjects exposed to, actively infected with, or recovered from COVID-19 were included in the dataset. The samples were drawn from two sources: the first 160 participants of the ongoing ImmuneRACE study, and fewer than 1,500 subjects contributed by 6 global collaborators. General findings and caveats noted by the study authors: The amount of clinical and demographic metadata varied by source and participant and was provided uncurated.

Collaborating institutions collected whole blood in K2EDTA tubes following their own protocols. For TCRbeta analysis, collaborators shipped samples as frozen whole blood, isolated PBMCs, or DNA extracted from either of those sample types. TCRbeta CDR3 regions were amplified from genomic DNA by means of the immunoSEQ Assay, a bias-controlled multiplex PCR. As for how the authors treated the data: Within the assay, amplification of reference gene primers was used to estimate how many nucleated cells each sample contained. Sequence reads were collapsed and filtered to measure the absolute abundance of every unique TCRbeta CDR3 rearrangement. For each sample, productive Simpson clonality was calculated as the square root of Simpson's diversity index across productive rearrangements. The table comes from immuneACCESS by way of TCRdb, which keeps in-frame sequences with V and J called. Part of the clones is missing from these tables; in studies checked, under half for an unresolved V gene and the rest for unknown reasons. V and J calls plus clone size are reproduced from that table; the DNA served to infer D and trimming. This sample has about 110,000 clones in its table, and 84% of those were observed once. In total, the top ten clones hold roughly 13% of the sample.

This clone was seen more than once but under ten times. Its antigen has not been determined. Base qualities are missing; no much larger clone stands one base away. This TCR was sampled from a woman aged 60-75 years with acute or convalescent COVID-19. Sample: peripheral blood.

The CDR3 protein: CASSPGGSPLHF. The nucleotide sequence reads as follows: TGTGCCAGCAGCCCAGGGGGATCACCCCTCCACTTT. The V and J genes are TRBV7-9 and TRBJ1-6; TRBD1 agrees with 7 junctional bases. CDR3 length: 12 amino acids, cysteine to phenylalanine. The entry retains the CDR3 DNA only, 36 bases that are in frame from base 1. Reading the germline V gene (reference sequence) gives CDR1 SEHNR and CDR2 FQNEAQ. For this chain, trimming is 5 bases at the V end and 10 bases at the J end, and the number of junction bases without a gene match is 2. The CDR3, completed at both ends by the reference TRBV7-9 and TRBJ1-6 genes, gives the full variable domain DTGVSQNPRHKITKRGQNVTFRCDPISEHNRLYWYRQTLGQGPEFLTYFQNEAQLEKSRLLSDRFSAERPKGSFSTLEIQRTEQGDSAMYLCASSPGGSPLHFGNGTRLTVT.